This is a list of T cell receptor beta chains from one sample in a study of T cell responses to AZD1222 COVID-19 vaccine. Using immunoSEQ multiplex PCR, the repertoire was profiled, and TCRdb retains in-frame clones only, with some absent. The table has around 92,000 clones, about 91% seen once; the top ten hold under 10%. The sequences come from peripheral blood, collected on day 0 of AZD1222 vaccination. The receptor set was obtained from an adult in good health. Each CDR3 is given with its conserved first and last residue. Fields, in order: clone size, J gene, V gene, D gene, CDR3 protein. D genes are given only for firm matches. Size is omitted from some rows. Given values are once, few, many or a class for expanded clones.

. | TRBJ1-2 | TRBV19 | . | CASSTSAYGYTF
. | TRBJ1-1 | TRBV9 | . | CASSGHRTEAFF
medium-sized | TRBJ1-6 | TRBV19 | . | CASRRQNSPLHF
once | TRBJ2-1 | TRBV7-3 | . | CASSPQGLSYNEQFF
. | TRBJ1-3 | TRBV13 | TRBD1 | CASSHRGPSGNTIYF
. | TRBJ1-3 | TRBV28 | . | CASSRRAGNTIYF
. | TRBJ1-3 | TRBV6-5 | . | CASSYGPLSGNTIYF
. | TRBJ1-2 | TRBV11-2 | . | CASSLALADYGYTF
. | TRBJ1-2 | TRBV27 | TRBD1 | CASRTMMRDRNYGYTF
. | TRBJ2-3 | TRBV9 | TRBD1 | CASSAGQGATDTQYF
. | TRBJ1-3 | TRBV2 | TRBD1 | CASRDRYPGNTIYF
. | TRBJ1-3 | TRBV6-5 | TRBD1 | CASSPDRVGNTIYF
once | TRBJ2-2 | TRBV6-6 | . | CASRRLGGTNTGELFF
. | TRBJ1-4 | TRBV7-9 | . | CASSRLATNEKLFF
. | TRBJ2-3 | TRBV7-3 | TRBD1 | CASSLTAGGGMDTQYF
. | TRBJ1-5 | TRBV6-1 | . | CASSELTGSNQPQHF
. | TRBJ2-6 | TRBV7-9 | . | CASSLIGANVLTF
once | TRBJ1-1 | TRBV2 | . | CASSDPGGKAFF
. | TRBJ1-1 | TRBV9 | . | CASSVATGGRGNTEAFF
. | TRBJ1-1 | TRBV28 | . | CACRAGVGTEAFF
few | TRBJ1-5 | TRBV2 | . | CASSEGRWVGKQPQHF
. | TRBJ2-2 | TRBV7-2 | TRBD2 | CASSLRPTSGAGGELFF
. | TRBJ1-1 | TRBV12-3/TRBV12-4 | . | CASSLQGSAEAFF
. | TRBJ2-2 | TRBV29-1 | TRBD1 | CSAPGQGSPGELFF
. | TRBJ1-2 | TRBV5-1 | TRBD1 | CASTPGTGDLRFYGYTF
. | TRBJ2-2 | TRBV6-2/TRBV6-3 | TRBD1 | CASSYLGTGGTRANTGELFF
. | TRBJ2-3 | TRBV5-4 | TRBD2 | CASSSIAGYTDTQYF
. | TRBJ1-2 | TRBV19 | . | CASSMSGPDYGYTF
. | TRBJ1-5 | TRBV6-5 | . | CASNLGEDQPQHF
. | TRBJ1-1 | TRBV3-1/TRBV3-2 | . | CASSQGGSWDTEAFF
once | TRBJ2-1 | TRBV5-1 | TRBD2 | CASSSLAGGSYNEQFF
. | TRBJ1-1 | TRBV3-1/TRBV3-2 | . | CASSQPSLGYTEAFF
. | TRBJ2-1 | TRBV27 | . | CASTFDGSYNEQFF
medium-sized | TRBJ2-1 | TRBV6-4 | TRBD2 | CASSDSSGSYNEQFF
. | TRBJ2-5 | TRBV30 | . | CAWTPPVQETQYF
. | TRBJ2-7 | TRBV9 | . | CASSVGVVYEQYF
. | TRBJ2-1 | TRBV30 | TRBD2 | CAWSVRLAGANEQFF
. | TRBJ1-5 | TRBV7-9 | TRBD1 | CASSFADRPHQPQHF
. | TRBJ2-1 | TRBV2 | TRBD2 | CASSASGKGLNEQFF
. | TRBJ1-4 | TRBV3-1/TRBV3-2 | . | CASSLYGDKEEKLFF
. | TRBJ2-3 | TRBV21-1 | . | CASSKVTSGAGDTQYF
. | TRBJ1-1 | TRBV19 | . | CASSIRAENTEAFF
. | TRBJ1-6 | TRBV15 | . | CATSRDLQVYNSPLHF
. | TRBJ2-7 | TRBV5-1 | TRBD1 | CASSFWVGQGPSEQYF
. | TRBJ2-3 | TRBV11-1 | . | CASSLLGGVVDTQYF
few | TRBJ1-6 | TRBV7-3 | . | CASSPRTDSPLHF
. | TRBJ1-6 | TRBV7-6 | TRBD1 | CASSPSASGQNNSPLHF
. | TRBJ1-1 | TRBV5-1 | . | CASSLQPSNTEAFF
. | TRBJ1-5 | TRBV2 | . | CASSGEGNQPQHF